This TCR beta chain was sequenced for a study of CD8 T cells in ankylosing spondylitis. Study-level points and caveats: Typical of ankylosing spondylitis blood, it appeared, was a TCR beta motif of several highly homologous variants. Matched ankylosing spondylitis synovial fluid reportedly showed significant enrichment of disease-linked clones.

This CDR3 has 22 amino acids. Germline values: CDR1 MGHRA, CDR2 YSYEKL. The V segment lost 0 bases and the J segment 7 bases; nucleotides outside the gene matches: 25. Generation of TCR beta libraries employed quantitative 5'-RACE incorporating molecular barcodes. TCRdb itself ran the 5' RACE reads through MiXCR, one entry per CDR3 protein. Of roughly 160,000 distinct CDR3 sequences in the sample, approximately 10% were seen once. For this clonotype: Its cognate antigen is unknown.

This chain uses TRBV4-1 with TRBJ2-2; 8 bases line up with TRBD2. Sequencing used blood, either unsorted or a sorted T cell fraction (not recorded which). This sequence was found in a female donor with ankylosing spondylitis or in good health (not recorded which). DNA of the CDR3: TGCGCCAGCAGCCAAGATCCGGCAGGAATCTTAGCGGGGCCCGAAGTAGGCGGGGAGCTGTTTTTT. Translated: CASSQDPAGILAGPEVGGELFF.